Sequencing of this T cell receptor (beta chain) was carried out in a study of blood T cell repertoires in COVID-19. Whole-study context: Both acute and convalescent COVID-19 samples were obtained from the United States, Italy and Spain. Nucleic acid was either cDNA or gDNA, and it came from T cells, B-cell-depleted T cells, or PBMCs.

Study processing details: Quantification of nucleated cells was approximated via reference gene primer amplification. Here immunoSEQ multiplex PCR was the method, and the copy in TCRdb shows in-frame clones only, minus some. For V, J and clone size, that table is used; D and trimming come from the DNA. The table records approximately 64,000 clones, 70% to 90% of them present only once. The source of this sequence is a man aged 70-80 years with acute or convalescent COVID-19. The sample was peripheral blood.

CDR3 nucleotide sequence: TGTGCCTGGGCCCGGTTCACCGGGGAGCTGTTTTTT. It specifies CAWARFTGELFF. The rearrangement uses TRBV30 and TRBJ2-2; no clear D. The CDR3 runs to 12 residues. V dropped 5 bases and J dropped 4 bases, with 8 bases sitting between them. Germline loops: CDR1 GTSNPN, CDR2 SVGIG (reference sequence).